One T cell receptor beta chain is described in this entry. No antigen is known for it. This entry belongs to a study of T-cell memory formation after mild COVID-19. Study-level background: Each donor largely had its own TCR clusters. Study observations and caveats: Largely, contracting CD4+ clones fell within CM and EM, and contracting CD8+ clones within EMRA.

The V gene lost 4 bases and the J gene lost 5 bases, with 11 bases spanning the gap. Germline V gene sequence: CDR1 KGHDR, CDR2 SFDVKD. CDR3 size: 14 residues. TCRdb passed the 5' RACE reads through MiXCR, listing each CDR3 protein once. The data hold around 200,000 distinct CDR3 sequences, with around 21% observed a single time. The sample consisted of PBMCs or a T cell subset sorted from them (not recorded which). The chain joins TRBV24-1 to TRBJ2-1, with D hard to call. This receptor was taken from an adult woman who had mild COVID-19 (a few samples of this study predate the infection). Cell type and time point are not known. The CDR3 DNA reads TGTGCCACCAGTGACCGAGGCGCGAACAATGAGCAGTTCTTC. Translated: CATSDRGANNEQFF.